The source of this TCR beta chain is a study of T cell responses to AZD1222 COVID-19 vaccine. Clones were read by immunoSEQ multiplex PCR, and TCRdb kept only the in-frame ones, dropping some. The sample yields roughly 100,000 clones, 88% seen once. V gave up 6 bases and J gave up 1 base, with 4 bases separating them. The CDR3 contains 12 residues. Study-level points and caveats: In all cases, repertoires were sampled only after the peak T cell response. Recipients of AZD1222 seropositive at baseline numbered only 6 or 7.

Details on this clone: Its matching antigen is unknown.

Sequenced here: peripheral blood, sampled on day 0 of AZD1222 vaccination. This sequence was found in an adult in good health. V and J are TRBV12-3 or TRBV12-4 and TRBJ1-3; no clear D gene. The CDR3 region has the DNA TGTGCCAGCAGGGGATCTGGAAACACCATATATTTT. Translation: CASRGSGNTIYF.